This T cell receptor (beta chain) originates from a study of shared clonotypes between healthy human individuals. The study's findings and limits: In a few donors, approximately 5% of naive CD4 clonotypes appeared in common. Blood alone was sampled, and tissue repertoires likely differ.

The genomic DNA of each subset was split evenly across several immunoSEQ plates. TCRdb's table, derived via immunoSEQ multiplex PCR, lists solely in-frame clones and lacks some. Of about 680,000 clones in the sample, about 80% are singletons; the top ten hold under 2%. For this clone: Its specificity is unknown.

Germline CDR1 reads MNHEY; CDR2 reads SMNVEV (reference sequence). Trimming removed 5 bases at V and 4 bases at J, with 21 bases between. This CDR3 is built from 16 residues. CD45RA+ naive and CD45RA-negative memory subsets were separated from CD4+ cells. This chain links TRBV27 with TRBJ2-7, with a possible D match to TRBD1 (6 bases). The sequence came from a woman under 40 in good health. The sequenced sample consisted of memory CD4+ T cells sorted from blood. The subset here: CD45RA-negative fraction. DNA for the CDR3: TGTGCCAGCAGTCCGCCGGCCGGGACAATGTCATACGAGCAGTACTTC. Its translation: CASSPPAGTMSYEQYF.